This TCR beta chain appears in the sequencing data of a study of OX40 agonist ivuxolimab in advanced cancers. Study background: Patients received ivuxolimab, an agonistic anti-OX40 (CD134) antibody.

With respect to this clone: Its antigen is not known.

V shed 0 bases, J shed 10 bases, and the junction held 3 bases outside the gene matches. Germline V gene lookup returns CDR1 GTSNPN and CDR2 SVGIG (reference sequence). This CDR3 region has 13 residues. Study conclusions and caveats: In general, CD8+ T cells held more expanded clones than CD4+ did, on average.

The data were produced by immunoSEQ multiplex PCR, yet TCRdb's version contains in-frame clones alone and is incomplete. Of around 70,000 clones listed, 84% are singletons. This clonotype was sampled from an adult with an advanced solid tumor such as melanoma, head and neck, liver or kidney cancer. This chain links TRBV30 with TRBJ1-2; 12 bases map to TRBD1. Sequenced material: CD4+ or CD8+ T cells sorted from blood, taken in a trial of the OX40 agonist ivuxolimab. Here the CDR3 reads CAWSVLGQGAYTF. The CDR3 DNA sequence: TGTGCCTGGAGTGTCCTGGGACAGGGGGCCTACACCTTC.